The clone carrying this TCR beta chain turned up a few times. Its antigen is still unknown. Preparation of the TCRbeta library involved a method that used unique molecular identifiers. TCRdb itself ran the PCR reads through MiXCR, one entry per CDR3 protein. This sample has hundreds of thousands of distinct CDR3 sequences, with roughly 24% found just once. This sample stems from a study of T-cell reconstitution after alpha-beta-depleted transplantation in children. Germline V lookup: CDR1 MDHEN, CDR2 SYDVKM. Trimming pared 5 bases from V and 0 bases from J, leaving 17 bases between. CDR3 length equals 17 residues. Study-wide results and limits: High day-60 TCRbeta diversity in some patients came from surviving recipient T cells and thymic progenitors. Several hundred expanded graft clones reportedly were the source of alpha-beta T cells about two months after transplant. A year had passed since transplant, and T-cell counts and diversity by then came mostly from newly produced T cells.

The chain links TRBV28 to TRBJ2-1; no clear D. The source of this sequence is a girl aged 2 to 9 with Fanconi anemia, due to receive a stem cell transplant. The specimen was PBMCs, collected before TCRalphabeta/CD19-depleted stem cell transplant. The CDR3 DNA reads as TGTGCCAGCAGTCGTTTAGTGGACGACGACTCCTACAATGAGCAGTTCTTC. This codes for CASSRLVDDDSYNEQFF. The whole variable domain, remainder taken from reference TRBV28 and TRBJ2-1, is DVKVTQSSRYLVKRTGEKVFLECVQDMDHENMFWYRQDPGLGLRLIYFSYDVKMKEKGDIPEGYSVSREKKERFSLILESASTNQTSMYLCASSRLVDDDSYNEQFFGPGTRLTVL.